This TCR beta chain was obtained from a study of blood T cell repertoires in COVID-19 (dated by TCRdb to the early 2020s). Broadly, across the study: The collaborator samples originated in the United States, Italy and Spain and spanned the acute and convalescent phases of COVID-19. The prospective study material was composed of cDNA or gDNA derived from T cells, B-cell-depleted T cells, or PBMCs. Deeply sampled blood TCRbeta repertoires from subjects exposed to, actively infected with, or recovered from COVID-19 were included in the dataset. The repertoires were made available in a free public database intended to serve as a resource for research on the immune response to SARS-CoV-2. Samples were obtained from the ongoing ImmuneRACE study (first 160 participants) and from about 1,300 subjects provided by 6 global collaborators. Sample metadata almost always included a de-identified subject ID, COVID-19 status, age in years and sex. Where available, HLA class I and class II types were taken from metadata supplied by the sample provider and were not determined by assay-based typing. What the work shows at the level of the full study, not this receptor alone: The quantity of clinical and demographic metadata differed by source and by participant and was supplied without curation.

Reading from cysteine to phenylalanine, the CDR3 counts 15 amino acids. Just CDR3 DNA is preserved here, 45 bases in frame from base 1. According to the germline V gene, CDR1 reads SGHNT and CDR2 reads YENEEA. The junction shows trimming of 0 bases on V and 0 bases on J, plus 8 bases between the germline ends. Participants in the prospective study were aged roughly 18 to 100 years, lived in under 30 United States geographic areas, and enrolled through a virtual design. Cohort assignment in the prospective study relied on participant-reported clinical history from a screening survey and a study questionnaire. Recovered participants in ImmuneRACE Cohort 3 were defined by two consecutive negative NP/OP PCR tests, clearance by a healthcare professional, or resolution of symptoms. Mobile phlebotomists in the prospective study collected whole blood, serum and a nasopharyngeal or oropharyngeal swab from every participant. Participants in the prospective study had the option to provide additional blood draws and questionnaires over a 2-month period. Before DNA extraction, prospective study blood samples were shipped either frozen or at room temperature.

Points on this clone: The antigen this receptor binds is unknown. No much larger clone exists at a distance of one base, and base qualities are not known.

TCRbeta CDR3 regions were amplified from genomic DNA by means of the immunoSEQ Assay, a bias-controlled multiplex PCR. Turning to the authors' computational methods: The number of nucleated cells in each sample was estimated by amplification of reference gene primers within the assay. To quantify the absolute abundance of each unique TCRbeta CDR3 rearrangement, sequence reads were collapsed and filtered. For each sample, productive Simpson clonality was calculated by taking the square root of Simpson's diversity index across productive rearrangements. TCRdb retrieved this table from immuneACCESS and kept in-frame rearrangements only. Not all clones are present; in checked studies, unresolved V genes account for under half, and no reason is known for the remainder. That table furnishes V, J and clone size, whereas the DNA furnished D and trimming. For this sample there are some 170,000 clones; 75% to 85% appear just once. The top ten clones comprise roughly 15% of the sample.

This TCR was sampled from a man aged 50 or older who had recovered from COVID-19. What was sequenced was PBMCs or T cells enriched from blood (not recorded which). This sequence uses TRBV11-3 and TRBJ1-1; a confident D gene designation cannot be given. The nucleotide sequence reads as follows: TGTGCCAGCAGCTTAGAACAGACCCTGAACACTGAAGCTTTCTTT. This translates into CASSLEQTLNTEAFF.